This T cell receptor (beta chain) was profiled in a study of CXCR3-negative and CXCR3-positive naive CD8 T cells. As for the study in general: Some 140 million TRB reads were obtained in total, which works out to about 1.5 +/- 0.3 million per library.

CD45RO-CCR7+CD27+CD95- cells counted as naive CD8+ T cells. For this clonotype: Its cognate antigen is unknown.

Via 5' RACE with UMI labels, TRB cDNA libraries were prepared. TCRdb re-analyzed the 5' RACE reads; it lists each CDR3 protein once, without DNA. This sample lists about 130,000 distinct CDR3 sequences; its ten largest clones have roughly 0.29%. Study-level results: Both naive subsets had comparably high diversity; memory CD8+ cells much lower. Relative to CXCR3-negative naive cells, CXCR3-positive naive cells had more hydrophobic TRB CDR3s.

The receptor was isolated from a human donor in good health. Some clones in this sample may be carry-over from other donors' samples. Material for sequencing was naive CXCR3- CD8+ T cells from blood. Sample subset: CD45RO-CCR7+CD27+CD95- naive CD8+ T cells lacking CXCR3 (TNR3-).

CDR3 sequence: CASSPRSPGDGGNQPQHF. V usage is TRBV28 and J usage is TRBJ1-5; TCRdb names TRBD1, which stays unverified in the absence of DNA. In germline, CDR1 is MDHEN, CDR2 SYDVKM. The length of the CDR3 is 18 residues. The whole variable domain, remainder taken from reference TRBV28 and TRBJ1-5, is DVKVTQSSRYLVKRTGEKVFLECVQDMDHENMFWYRQDPGLGLRLIYFSYDVKMKEKGDIPEGYSVSREKKERFSLILESASTNQTSMYLCASSPRSPGDGGNQPQHFGDGTRLSIL.